The clone carrying this T cell receptor (beta chain) has only a few counts. This sample is part of a study of cytomegalovirus exposure and HLA in healthy donors. Primers included in the PCR were 60 Vbeta and 13 Jbeta primers. Some clones are missing from TCRdb's copy, which holds only in-frame ones; the method was immunoSEQ multiplex PCR. The table records about 110,000 clones, 82% of them present only once. CDR1 and CDR2 (germline): MRHNA, SNTAGT. The CDR3 runs to 14 residues. V was trimmed by 2 bases and J by 2 bases, leaving 8 bases between them. The V gene is TRBV6-4, the J gene TRBJ2-3; maybe TRBD2 (5 bases). Material for sequencing was PBMCs. The sequence was obtained from a man in his forties or fifties in good health and CMV-seronegative. The CDR3 loop reads CASSDGSDTDTQYF. The CDR3 coding sequence is TGTGCCAGCAGTGACGGGAGTGACACAGATACGCAGTATTTT.